This T cell receptor (beta chain) came from a study of T cell repertoires in cytomegalovirus infection. This clonotype was recorded many times. This CDR3 region has 14 residues. The junction had 5 bases not matched to a gene; V was cut back by 5 bases and J by 2 bases. CDR1 is SGHTA, CDR2 FQGNSA, per germline. TCRdb redid the calling of the reads with MiXCR, one entry per CDR3 protein. The table has 150,000 to 200,000 distinct CDR3 sequences, 28% seen once. Sequencing input: PBMCs. The J gene is TRBJ2-5, the V gene TRBV7-2; 7 nucleotides line up with TRBD2. This TCR came from a human donor in good health (CMV status not recorded). Some clones in this sample may be carry-over from other donors' samples. CDR3 sequence reads: CASSGEGFQETQYF. In DNA, the CDR3 is TGTGCCAGCAGCGGGGAGGGTTTTCAAGAGACCCAGTACTTC.